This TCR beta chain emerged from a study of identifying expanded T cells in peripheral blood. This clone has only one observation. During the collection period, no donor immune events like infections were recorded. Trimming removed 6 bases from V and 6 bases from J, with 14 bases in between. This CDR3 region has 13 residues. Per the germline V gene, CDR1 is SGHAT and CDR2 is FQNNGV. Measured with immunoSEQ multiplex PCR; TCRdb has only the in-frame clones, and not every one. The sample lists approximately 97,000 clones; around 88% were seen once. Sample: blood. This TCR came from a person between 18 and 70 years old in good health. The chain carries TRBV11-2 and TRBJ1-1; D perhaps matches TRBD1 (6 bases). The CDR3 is CASRTNRDPEAFF. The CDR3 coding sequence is TGTGCCAGCAGAACGAACAGGGACCCTGAAGCTTTCTTT.